The rows below give T cell receptor beta chains drawn from one sample of a study of PD-1 blockade in mismatch repair-deficient tumors. The repertoire was sequenced with immunoSEQ multiplex PCR; TCRdb's copy has only in-frame clones and lacks some. The sample holds under 150,000 clones, around 86% seen once. The specimen was peripheral blood, collected 44 weeks after starting pembrolizumab. These receptor sequences come from an adult with mismatch repair-deficient cancer. Each CDR3 is given with its conserved first and last residue. A D gene is named only where the DNA matches it firmly. The size field is filled for only some rows; it gives once, few, many or a size class.

J: TRBJ1-2
V: TRBV4-2
D: TRBD1
size: .
DNA: TGTGCCAGCAGCCAAGAGGCCGGGACAGGGGGCGATGGCTACACCTTC
CDR3: CASSQEAGTGGDGYTF

J: TRBJ2-7
V: TRBV13
D: TRBD1
size: .
DNA: TGTGCCAGCAGCCCCGACCGGGACAGGGCCTACGAGCAGTACTTC
CDR3: CASSPDRDRAYEQYF

J: TRBJ2-2
V: TRBV5-1
D: .
size: .
DNA: TGCGCCAGCAGCTTGGGACCTCCCGGGGAGCTGTTTTTT
CDR3: CASSLGPPGELFF

J: TRBJ2-7
V: TRBV11-2
D: .
size: .
DNA: TGTGCCAGCAGCCCTTGGACAGCACCTTACGAGCAGTACTTC
CDR3: CASSPWTAPYEQYF

J: TRBJ2-1
V: TRBV15
D: .
size: .
DNA: TGTGCCACCAGCAGAGGAGGGGAGTACAATGAGCAGTTCTTC
CDR3: CATSRGGEYNEQFF

J: TRBJ1-1
V: TRBV19
D: .
size: .
DNA: TGTGCCAGTAGTGGTCCGACTGGGAACACTGAAGCTTTCTTT
CDR3: CASSGPTGNTEAFF

J: TRBJ2-1
V: TRBV11-2
D: TRBD2
size: .
DNA: TGTGCCAGCAGCCAAATAGCGGGCTCCTACAATGAGCAGTTCTTC
CDR3: CASSQIAGSYNEQFF

J: TRBJ1-5
V: TRBV6-6
D: .
size: .
DNA: TGTGCCAGCAGTTCTAATCAGCCCCAGCATTTT
CDR3: CASSSNQPQHF

J: TRBJ2-3
V: TRBV28
D: TRBD2
size: .
DNA: TGTGCCAGCAGTTTGTGGCGGGAGGCACAGAGCACAGATACGCAGTATTTT
CDR3: CASSLWREAQSTDTQYF

J: TRBJ1-3
V: TRBV30
D: .
size: once
DNA: TGTGCCTGGAGGGAGGCCATCTTAGGTGCGGGAAACACCATATATTTT
CDR3: CAWREAILGAGNTIYF

J: TRBJ2-7
V: TRBV5-1
D: TRBD1
size: .
DNA: TGCGCCAGCAGCTCCAGTCGAGTACAGGGGGCCCCGACCTACGAGCAGTACTTC
CDR3: CASSSSRVQGAPTYEQYF